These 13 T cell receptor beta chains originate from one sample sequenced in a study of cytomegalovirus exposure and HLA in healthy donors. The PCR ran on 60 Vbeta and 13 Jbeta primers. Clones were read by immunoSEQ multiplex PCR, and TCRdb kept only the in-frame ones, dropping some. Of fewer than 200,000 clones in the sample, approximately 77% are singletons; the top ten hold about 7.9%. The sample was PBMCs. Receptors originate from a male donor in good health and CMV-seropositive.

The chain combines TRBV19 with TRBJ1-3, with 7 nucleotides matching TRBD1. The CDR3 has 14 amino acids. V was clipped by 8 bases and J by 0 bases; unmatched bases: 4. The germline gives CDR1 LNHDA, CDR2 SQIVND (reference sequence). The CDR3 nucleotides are TGTGCCAGTGGCGACAGGGACTCTGGAAACACCATATATTTT. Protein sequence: CASGDRDSGNTIYF.

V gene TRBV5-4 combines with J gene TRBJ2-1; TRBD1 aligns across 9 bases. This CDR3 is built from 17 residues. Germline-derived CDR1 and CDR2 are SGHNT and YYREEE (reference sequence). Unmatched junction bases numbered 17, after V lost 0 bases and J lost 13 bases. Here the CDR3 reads CASSLVGFKQGAKTQFF. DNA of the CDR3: TGTGCCAGCAGCTTGGTTGGTTTTAAACAGGGGGCAAAAACCCAGTTCTTC.

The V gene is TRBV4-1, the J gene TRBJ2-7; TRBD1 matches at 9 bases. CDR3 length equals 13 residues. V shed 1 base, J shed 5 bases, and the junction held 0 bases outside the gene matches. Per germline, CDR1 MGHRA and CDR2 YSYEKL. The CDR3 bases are TGCGCCAGCAGCCAAGGGACAGGGGACGAGCAGTACTTC. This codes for CASSQGTGDEQYF.

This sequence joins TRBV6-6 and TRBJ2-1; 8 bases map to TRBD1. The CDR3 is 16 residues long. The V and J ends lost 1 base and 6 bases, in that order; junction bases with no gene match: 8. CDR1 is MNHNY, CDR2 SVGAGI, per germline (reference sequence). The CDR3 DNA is TGTGCCAGCAGTTACTTGGACAGGGAATTAGGCAATGAGCAGTTCTTC. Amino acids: CASSYLDRELGNEQFF.

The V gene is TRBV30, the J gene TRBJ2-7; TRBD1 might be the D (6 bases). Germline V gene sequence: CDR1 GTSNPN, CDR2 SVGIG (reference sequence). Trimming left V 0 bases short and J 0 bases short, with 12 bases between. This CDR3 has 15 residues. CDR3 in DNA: TGTGCCTGGAGTGTGGGTTCAGGGGTCTCCTACGAGCAGTACTTC. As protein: CAWSVGSGVSYEQYF. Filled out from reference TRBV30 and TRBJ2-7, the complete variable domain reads SQTIHQWPATLVQPVGSPLSLECTVEGTSNPNLYWYRQAAGRGLQLLFYSVGIGQISSEVPQNLSASRPQDRQFILSSKKLLLSDSGFYLCAWSVGSGVSYEQYFGPGTRLTVT.

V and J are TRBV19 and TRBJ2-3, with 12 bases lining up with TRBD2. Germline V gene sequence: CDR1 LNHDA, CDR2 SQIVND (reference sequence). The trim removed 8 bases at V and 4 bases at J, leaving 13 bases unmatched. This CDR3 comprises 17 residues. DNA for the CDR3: TGTGCCAGTTCCGCCCAGGGACTAGCGGGTCAGGCAGATACGCAGTATTTT. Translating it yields CASSAQGLAGQADTQYF.

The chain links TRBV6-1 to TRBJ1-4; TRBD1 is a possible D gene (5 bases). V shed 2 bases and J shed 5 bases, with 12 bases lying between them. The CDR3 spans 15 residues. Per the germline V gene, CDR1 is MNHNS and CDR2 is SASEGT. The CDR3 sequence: CASSESSQGNEKLFF. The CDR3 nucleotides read TGTGCCAGCAGTGAATCGAGTCAGGGAAATGAAAAACTGTTTTTT.

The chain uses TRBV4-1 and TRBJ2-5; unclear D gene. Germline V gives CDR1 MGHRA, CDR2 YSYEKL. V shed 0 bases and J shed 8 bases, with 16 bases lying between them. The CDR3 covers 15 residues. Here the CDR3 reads CASSQDEGRPYTQYF. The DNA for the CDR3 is TGCGCCAGCAGCCAAGATGAAGGCAGGCCCTATACCCAGTACTTC.

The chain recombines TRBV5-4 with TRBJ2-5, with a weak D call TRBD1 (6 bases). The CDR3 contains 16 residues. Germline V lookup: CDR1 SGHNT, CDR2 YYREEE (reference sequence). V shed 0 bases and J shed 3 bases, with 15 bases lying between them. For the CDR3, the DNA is TGTGCCAGCAGCTTGGTCGGCAGGGGACCAAAAGAGACCCAGTACTTC. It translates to CASSLVGRGPKETQYF. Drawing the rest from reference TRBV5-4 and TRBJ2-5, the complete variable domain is ETGVTQSPTHLIKTRGQQVTLRCSSQSGHNTVSWYQQALGQGPQFIFQYYREEENGRGNFPPRFSGLQFPNYSSELNVNALELDDSALYLCASSLVGRGPKETQYFGPGTRLLVL.

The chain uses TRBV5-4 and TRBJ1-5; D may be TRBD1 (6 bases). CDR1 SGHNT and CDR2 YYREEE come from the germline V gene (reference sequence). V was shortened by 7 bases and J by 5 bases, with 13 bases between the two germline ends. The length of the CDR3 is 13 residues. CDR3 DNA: TGTGCCAGCTCGGCGGGGGGGCATCAGCCCCAGCATTTT. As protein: CASSAGGHQPQHF.

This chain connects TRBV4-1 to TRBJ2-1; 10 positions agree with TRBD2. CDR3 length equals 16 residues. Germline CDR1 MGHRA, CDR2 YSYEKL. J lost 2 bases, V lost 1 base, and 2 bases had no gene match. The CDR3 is CASSQGAGGAYNEQFF. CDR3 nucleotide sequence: TGCGCCAGCAGCCAAGGAGCGGGGGGGGCCTACAATGAGCAGTTCTTC.

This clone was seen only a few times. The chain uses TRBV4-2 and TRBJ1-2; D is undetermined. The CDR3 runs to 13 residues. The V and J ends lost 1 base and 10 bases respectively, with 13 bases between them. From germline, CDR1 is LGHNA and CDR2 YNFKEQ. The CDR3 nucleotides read TGTGCCAGCAGCCAAGCTAGGACTGATGACTACACCTTC. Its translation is CASSQARTDDYTF.

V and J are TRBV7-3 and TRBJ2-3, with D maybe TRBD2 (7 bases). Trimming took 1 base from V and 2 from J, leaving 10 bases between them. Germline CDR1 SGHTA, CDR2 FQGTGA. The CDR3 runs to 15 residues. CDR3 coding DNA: TGTGCCAGCAGCTTAAGCGGGGGCAACACAGATACGCAGTATTTT. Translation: CASSLSGGNTDTQYF.